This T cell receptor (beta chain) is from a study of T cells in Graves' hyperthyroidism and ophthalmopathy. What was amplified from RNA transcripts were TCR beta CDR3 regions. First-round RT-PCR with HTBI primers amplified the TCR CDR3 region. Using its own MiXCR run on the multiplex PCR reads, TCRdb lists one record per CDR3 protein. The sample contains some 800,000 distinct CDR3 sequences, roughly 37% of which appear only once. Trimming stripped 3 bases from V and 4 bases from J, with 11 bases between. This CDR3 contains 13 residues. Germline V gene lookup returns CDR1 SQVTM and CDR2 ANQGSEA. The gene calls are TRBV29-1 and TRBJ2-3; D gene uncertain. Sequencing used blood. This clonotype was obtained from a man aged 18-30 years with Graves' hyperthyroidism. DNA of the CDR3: TGCAGCGTTGATCCTTTTCGGTCAGATACGCAGTATTTT. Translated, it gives CSVDPFRSDTQYF.